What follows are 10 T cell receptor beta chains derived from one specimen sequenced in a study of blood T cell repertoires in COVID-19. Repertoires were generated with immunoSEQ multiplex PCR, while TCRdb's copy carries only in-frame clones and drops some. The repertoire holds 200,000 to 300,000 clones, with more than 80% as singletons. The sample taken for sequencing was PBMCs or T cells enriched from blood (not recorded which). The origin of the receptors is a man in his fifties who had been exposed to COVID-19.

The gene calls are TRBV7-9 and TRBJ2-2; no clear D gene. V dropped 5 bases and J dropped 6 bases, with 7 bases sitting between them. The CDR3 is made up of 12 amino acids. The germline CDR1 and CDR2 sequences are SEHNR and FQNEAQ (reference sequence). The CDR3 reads CASSLLPGELFF. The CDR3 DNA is TGTGCCAGCAGCCTATTGCCCGGGGAGCTGTTTTTT.

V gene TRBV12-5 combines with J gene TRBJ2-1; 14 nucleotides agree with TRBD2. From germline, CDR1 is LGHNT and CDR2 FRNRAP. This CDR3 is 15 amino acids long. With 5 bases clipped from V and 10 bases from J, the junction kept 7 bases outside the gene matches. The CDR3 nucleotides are TGTGCTAGTGGTGCGGGACTAGCGGGAGCGGGGGAGCAGTTCTTC. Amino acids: CASGAGLAGAGEQFF.

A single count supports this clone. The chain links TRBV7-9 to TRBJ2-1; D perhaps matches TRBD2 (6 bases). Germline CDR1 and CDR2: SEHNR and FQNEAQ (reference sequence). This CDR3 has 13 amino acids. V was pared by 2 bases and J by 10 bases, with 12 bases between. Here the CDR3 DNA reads TGTGCCAGCAGCTTAAGGTCGGGGGAAGAGCAGTTCTTC. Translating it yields CASSLRSGEEQFF.

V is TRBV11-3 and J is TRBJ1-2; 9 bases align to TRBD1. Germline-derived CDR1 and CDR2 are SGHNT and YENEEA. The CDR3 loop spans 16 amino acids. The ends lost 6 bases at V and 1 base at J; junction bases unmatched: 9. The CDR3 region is CASSPGQGENNYGYTF. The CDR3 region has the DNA TGTGCCAGCAGTCCGGGACAGGGAGAGAATAACTATGGCTACACCTTC. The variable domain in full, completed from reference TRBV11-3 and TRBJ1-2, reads EAGVVQSPRYKIIEKKQPVAFWCNPISGHNTLYWYLQNLGQGPELLIRYENEEAVDDSQLPKDRFSAERLKGVDSTLKIQPAELGDSAVYLCASSPGQGENNYGYTFGSGTRLTVV.

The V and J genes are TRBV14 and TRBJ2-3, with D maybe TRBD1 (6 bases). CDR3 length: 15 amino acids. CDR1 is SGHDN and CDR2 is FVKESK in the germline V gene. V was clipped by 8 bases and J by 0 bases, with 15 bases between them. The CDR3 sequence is CASGPRTASTDTQYF. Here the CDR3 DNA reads TGTGCCAGCGGGCCCCGGACAGCGAGCACAGATACGCAGTATTTT. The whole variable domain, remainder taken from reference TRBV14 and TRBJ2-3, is EAGVTQFPSHSVIEKGQTVTLRCDPISGHDNLYWYRRVMGKEIKFLLHFVKESKQDESGMPNNRFLAERTGGTYSTLKVQPAELEDSGVYFCASGPRTASTDTQYFGPGTRLTVL.

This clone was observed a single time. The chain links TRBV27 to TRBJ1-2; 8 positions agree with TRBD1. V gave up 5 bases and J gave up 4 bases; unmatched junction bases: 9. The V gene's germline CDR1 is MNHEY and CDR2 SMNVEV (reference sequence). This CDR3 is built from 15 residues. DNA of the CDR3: TGTGCCAGCAGTCCCACAGGGGGAGGGTCCTATGGCTACACCTTC. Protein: CASSPTGGGSYGYTF.

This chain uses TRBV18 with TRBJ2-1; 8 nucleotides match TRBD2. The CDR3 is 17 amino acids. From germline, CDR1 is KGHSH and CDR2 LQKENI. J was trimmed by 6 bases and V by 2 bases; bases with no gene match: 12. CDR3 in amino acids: CASSPEAGLELSNEQFF. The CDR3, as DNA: TGTGCCAGCTCACCAGAGGCGGGACTAGAATTGAGCAATGAGCAGTTCTTC.

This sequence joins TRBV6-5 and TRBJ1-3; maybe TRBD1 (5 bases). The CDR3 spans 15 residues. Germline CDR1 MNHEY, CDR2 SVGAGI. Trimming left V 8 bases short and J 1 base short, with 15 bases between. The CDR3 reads CASDLGAGSGNTIYF. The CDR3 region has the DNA TGTGCCAGCGACTTAGGGGCAGGGTCTGGAAACACCATATATTTT.

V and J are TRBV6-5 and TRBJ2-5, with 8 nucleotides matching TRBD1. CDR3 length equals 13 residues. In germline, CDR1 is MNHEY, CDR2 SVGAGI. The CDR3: CATTTGAQETQYF. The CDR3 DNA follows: TGTGCGACCACGACAGGGGCCCAAGAGACCCAGTACTTC.

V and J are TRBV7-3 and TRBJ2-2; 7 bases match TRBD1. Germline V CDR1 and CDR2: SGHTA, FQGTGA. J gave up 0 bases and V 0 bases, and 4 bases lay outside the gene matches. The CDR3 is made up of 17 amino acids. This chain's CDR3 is CASSLTRQGSNTGELFF. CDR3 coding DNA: TGTGCCAGCAGCTTAACCCGACAGGGATCGAACACCGGGGAGCTGTTTTTT.